The 21 T cell receptor beta chains below all came from one sample that was sequenced in a study of tumour-infiltrating T cells in Burkitt lymphoma. Only in-frame clones appear in the TCRdb table, and some are missing; sequencing was by immunoSEQ multiplex PCR. The sample shows approximately 1,200 clones, under 20% of them seen only once. Sequenced: tumor tissue. The receptors derive from a human donor with Burkitt lymphoma.

This clone was seen more than once but under ten times. The CDR3 protein is CARGTWGGYGYTF. The CDR3 nucleotides read TGTGCTAGGGGAACGTGGGGAGGGTATGGCTACACCTTC. The gene calls are TRBV6-1 and TRBJ1-2, with D possibly TRBD1 on 5 matching bases. The CDR3 runs to 13 residues. Germline lookup yields CDR1 MNHNS and CDR2 SASEGT.

The chain is built from TRBV27 and TRBJ2-1; TRBD2 matches 7 bases. The CDR3 runs 14 residues. Germline values: CDR1 MNHEY, CDR2 SMNVEV (reference sequence). V lost 2 bases to trimming and J lost 6 bases; unmatched junction nucleotides: 4. The CDR3 DNA reads TGTGCCAGCAGTTTAGCGGGAGTGGGCAATGAGCAGTTCTTC. Amino acid sequence: CASSLAGVGNEQFF.

This clone was counted a few times. The chain is built from TRBV6-1 and TRBJ1-2; D is undetermined. The CDR3 has 17 residues. CDR1 MNHNS and CDR2 SASEGT come from the germline V gene. Trimming left V 2 bases short and J 4 bases short, with 20 bases between. The CDR3 DNA follows: TGTGCCAGCAGTGAACGAGGCAGTTACTTATCCCGCTATGGCTACACCTTC. Translating it yields CASSERGSYLSRYGYTF.

The chain joins TRBV6-1 to TRBJ1-5, with D unclear. CDR1 and CDR2 (germline): MNHNS, SASEGT. The CDR3 runs 13 residues. V dropped 5 bases and J dropped 1 base, with 6 bases sitting between them. The CDR3 nucleotides read TGTGCCAGCAGTTGGGCCAGCAATCAGCCCCAGCATTTT. Its translation is CASSWASNQPQHF.

About this clone itself: The same CDR3 is also encoded by other DNA sequences in this sample. This chain links TRBV2 with TRBJ1-1; D is perhaps TRBD1 (5 bases). Trimming left V 3 bases short and J 6 bases short, with 11 bases between. Germline CDR1 SNHLY, CDR2 FYNNEI. CDR3 length: 13 residues. The CDR3 DNA reads TGTGCCAGCAGTGATTACAGGTTCTCTGAAGCTTTCTTT. It translates to CASSDYRFSEAFF.

V and J are TRBV9 and TRBJ1-5; 7 bases agree with TRBD1. V dropped 0 bases and J dropped 4; count of bases not matched to a gene: 4. CDR1 is SGDLS, CDR2 YYNGEE, per germline. There are 15 residues in the CDR3. CDR3 bases: TGTGCCAGCAGCGTAGGGGACAGAGGAAATCAGCCCCAGCATTTT. Translation gives CASSVGDRGNQPQHF.

This clone was recorded a few times. The chain couples TRBV29-1 to TRBJ1-2, with TRBD1 as a possible D gene (6 bases). V was pared by 0 bases and J by 7 bases, with 12 bases between. The CDR3 loop spans 13 amino acids. Germline-derived CDR1 and CDR2 are SQVTM and ANQGSEA. CDR3 sequence (DNA): TGCAGCGTTGAAGATGGTCCCAGGGGTGGCTACACCTTC. Encoded protein: CSVEDGPRGGYTF.

The chain recombines TRBV27 with TRBJ1-5, with D perhaps TRBD1 (5 bases). The CDR3 contains 13 residues. Trimming stripped 10 bases from V and 5 bases from J, with 15 bases between. Germline V gives CDR1 MNHEY, CDR2 SMNVEV (reference sequence). CDR3 sequence (DNA): TGTGCCACCTCGACAGTGGAACATCAGCCCCAGCATTTT. Protein: CATSTVEHQPQHF.

The chain is built from TRBV27 and TRBJ1-5; D ambiguous. Between the trimmed V and J ends, which lost 2 bases and 0 bases, there was a span of 8 bases. CDR3 size: 15 residues. Germline assignment: CDR1 MNHEY and CDR2 SMNVEV (reference sequence). CDR3 bases: TGTGCCAGCAGTTTAGACGGGAATAGCAATCAGCCCCAGCATTTT. Translation: CASSLDGNSNQPQHF.

In its sample, this clone was seen a few times. V and J are TRBV5-1 and TRBJ2-4; TRBD2 agrees at 8 bases. CDR1 and CDR2 from the germline V gene are SGHRS and YFSETQ. V shed 4 bases and J 0 bases; nucleotides not matched to a gene: 3. This CDR3 is built from 15 residues. The CDR3 DNA reads TGCGCCAGCAGCCCTAGCGGGTTAGCCAAAAACATTCAGTACTTC. Encoded protein: CASSPSGLAKNIQYF.

This clone was seen a handful of times. The genes are TRBV27 and TRBJ2-4, with TRBD2 matching 8 bases. In germline, CDR1 is MNHEY, CDR2 SMNVEV (reference sequence). This CDR3 is 12 amino acids long. With 4 bases clipped from V and 10 bases from J, the junction kept 3 bases outside the gene matches. The CDR3 sequence is CASSSGLGIQYF. The CDR3 DNA is TGTGCCAGCAGTTCGGGACTAGGTATTCAGTACTTC.

This clone was found a few times. The chain couples TRBV15 to TRBJ2-1; D might be TRBD1 (6 bases). With 5 bases removed from V and 6 bases from J, the gap between germline ends came to 17 bases. In germline, CDR1 is LNHNV, CDR2 YYDKDF (reference sequence). The CDR3 runs to 15 residues. The CDR3 here is CATSSPQAGVNEQFF. The CDR3 DNA reads TGTGCCACCAGCTCCCCTCAGGCAGGGGTCAATGAGCAGTTCTTC.

In this sample, this clone turned up a few times. At the DNA level, this CDR3 is encoded by other sequences in the same sample as well. J is TRBJ2-1 and V is TRBV6-6; 8 bases line up with TRBD2. The CDR3 is made up of 14 amino acids. Germline CDR1 MNHNY, CDR2 SVGAGI (reference sequence). Unmatched junction bases numbered 3, after V lost 7 bases and J lost 1 base. The CDR3 spells CASIAGTSYNEQFF. The DNA for the CDR3 is TGTGCCAGCATAGCGGGGACTTCCTACAATGAGCAGTTCTTC.

This clone is termed hyperexpanded. V is TRBV7-9 and J is TRBJ2-1; D is possibly TRBD1 or TRBD2 (5 bases each). The CDR3 contains 11 residues. Germline CDR1 reads SEHNR; CDR2 reads FQNEAQ (reference sequence). Trimming shortened V by 9 bases and J by 12 bases, and 15 bases separated the two germline ends. Here the CDR3 reads CASEWGPGQFF. The CDR3 DNA sequence: TGTGCCAGTGAATGGGGACCCGGGCAGTTCTTC.

The rearrangement joins TRBV5-4 to TRBJ1-1, with TRBD1 identical over 10 bases. The CDR3 runs 17 residues. The germline CDR1 and CDR2 sequences are SGHNT and YYREEE (reference sequence). Unmatched junction bases numbered 5, after V lost 0 bases and J lost 0 bases. CDR3 in amino acids: CASSLALTGGMNTEAFF. The CDR3 coding sequence is TGTGCCAGCAGCTTGGCCTTGACAGGGGGCATGAACACTGAAGCTTTCTTT.

This clone came up a few times. CDR3 DNA sequence: TGTGCCAGCAGCATAGTGAACACTGAAGCTTTCTTT. Residues: CASSIVNTEAFF. This sequence joins TRBV28 and TRBJ1-1; unclear D gene. The CDR3 extends over 12 amino acids. V was trimmed by 6 bases and J by 0 bases, leaving 5 bases between them. The germline CDR1 and CDR2 sequences are MDHEN and SYDVKM.

This clone was observed a handful of times. The chain uses TRBV10-3 and TRBJ2-1, with D perhaps matching TRBD2 (7 bases). Germline CDR1 is ENHRY and CDR2 is SYGVKD. The length of the CDR3 is 13 residues. Deletions cut 11 bases from V and 6 bases from J, with 17 bases between. In DNA, the CDR3 is TGTGCCTCTCGGGGGGCCGCAGGCAATGAGCAGTTCTTC. This gives the protein CASRGAAGNEQFF.

The chain links TRBV30 to TRBJ1-5; D is possibly TRBD1 (5 bases). This CDR3 has 14 residues. V shed 1 base and J shed 6 bases, with 13 bases lying between them. CDR1 is GTSNPN, CDR2 SVGIG, per germline (reference sequence). The CDR3 sequence: CAWSADGTPQPQHF. The CDR3 DNA is TGTGCCTGGAGTGCAGACGGGACTCCTCAGCCCCAGCATTTT. The variable domain in full, completed from reference TRBV30 and TRBJ1-5, reads SQTIHQWPATLVQPVGSPLSLECTVEGTSNPNLYWYRQAAGRGLQLLFYSVGIGQISSEVPQNLSASRPQDRQFILSSKKLLLSDSGFYLCAWSADGTPQPQHFGDGTRLSIL.

This sequence joins TRBV5-5 and TRBJ2-2; 7 bases align to TRBD2. The CDR3 runs 17 residues. Per the germline V gene, CDR1 is SGHKS and CDR2 is YYEKEE (reference sequence). The junction had 11 bases not matched to a gene; V was cut back by 1 base and J by 5 bases. This CDR3 is CASSLRASGAETGELFF. CDR3 bases: TGTGCCAGCAGCTTGAGAGCTAGCGGAGCAGAGACCGGGGAGCTGTTTTTT.

This chain joins TRBV20-1 and TRBJ2-1; 7 bases map to TRBD2. This CDR3 region has 9 residues. The germline V gene encodes CDR1 DFQATT and CDR2 SNEGSKA (reference sequence). V lost 5 bases and J lost 15; bases outside the gene matches: 4. CDR3: CSAEPGGFF. DNA for the CDR3: TGCAGTGCTGAGCCGGGGGGGTTCTTC.

V gene TRBV7-9 combines with J gene TRBJ1-2; tentatively, D is TRBD1 (5 bases). The CDR3 spans 15 residues. In germline, CDR1 is SEHNR, CDR2 FQNEAQ (reference sequence). V lost 4 bases and J 5 bases, leaving 17 bases between the germline ends. In DNA form, the CDR3 reads TGTGCCAGCAGCTCCTTAAGTCAGGGAGTATATGGCTACACCTTC. It translates to CASSSLSQGVYGYTF.